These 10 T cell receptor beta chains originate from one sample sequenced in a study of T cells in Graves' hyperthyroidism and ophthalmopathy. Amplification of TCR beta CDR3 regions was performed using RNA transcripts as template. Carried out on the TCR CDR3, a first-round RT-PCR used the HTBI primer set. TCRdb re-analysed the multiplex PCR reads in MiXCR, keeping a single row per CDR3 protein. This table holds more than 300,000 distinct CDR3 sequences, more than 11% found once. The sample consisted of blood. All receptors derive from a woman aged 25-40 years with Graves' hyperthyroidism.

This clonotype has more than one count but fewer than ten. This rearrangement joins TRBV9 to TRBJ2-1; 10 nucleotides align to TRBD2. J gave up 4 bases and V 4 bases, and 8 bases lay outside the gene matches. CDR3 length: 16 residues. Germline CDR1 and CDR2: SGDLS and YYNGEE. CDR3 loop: CASSLSSGSKYNEQFF. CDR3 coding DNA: TGTGCCAGCAGCCTCTCTAGCGGGAGTAAGTACAATGAGCAGTTCTTC.

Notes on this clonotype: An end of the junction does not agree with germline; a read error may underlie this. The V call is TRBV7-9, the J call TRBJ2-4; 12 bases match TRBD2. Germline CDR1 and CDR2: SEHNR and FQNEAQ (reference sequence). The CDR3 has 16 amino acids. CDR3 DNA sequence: TGTGCCGGCAGCTTAGCGGCGACTAGCGGGAGTGACATTCAGTACTTC. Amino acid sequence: CAGSLAATSGSDIQYF.

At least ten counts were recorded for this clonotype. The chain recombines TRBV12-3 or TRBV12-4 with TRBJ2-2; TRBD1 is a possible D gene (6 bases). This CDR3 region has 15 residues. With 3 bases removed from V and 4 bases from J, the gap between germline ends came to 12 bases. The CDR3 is CASSLYQGLTGELFF. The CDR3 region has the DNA TGTGCCAGCAGTTTGTATCAGGGGCTCACCGGGGAGCTGTTTTTT.

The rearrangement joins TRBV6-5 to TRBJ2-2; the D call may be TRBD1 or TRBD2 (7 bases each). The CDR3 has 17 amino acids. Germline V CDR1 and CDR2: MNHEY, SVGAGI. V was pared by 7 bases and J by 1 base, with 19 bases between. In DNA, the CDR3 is TGTGCCAGCACCCTCAGGGGGGGAGACGTGAACACCGGGGAGCTGTTTTTT. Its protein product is CASTLRGGDVNTGELFF.

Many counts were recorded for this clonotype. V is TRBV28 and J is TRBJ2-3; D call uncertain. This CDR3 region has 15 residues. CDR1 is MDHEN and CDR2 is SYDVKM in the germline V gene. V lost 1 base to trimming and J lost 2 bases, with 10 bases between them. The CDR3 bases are TGTGCCAGCAGTTTATACGCTTCCGACACAGATACGCAGTATTTT. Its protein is CASSLYASDTDTQYF.

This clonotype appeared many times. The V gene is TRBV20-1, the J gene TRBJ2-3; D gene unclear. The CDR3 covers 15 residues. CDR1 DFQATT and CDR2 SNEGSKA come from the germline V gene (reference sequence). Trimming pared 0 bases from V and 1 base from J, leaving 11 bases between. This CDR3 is CSAREGPQRTDTQYF. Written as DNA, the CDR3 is TGCAGTGCTAGAGAGGGTCCCCAGCGCACAGATACGCAGTATTTT.

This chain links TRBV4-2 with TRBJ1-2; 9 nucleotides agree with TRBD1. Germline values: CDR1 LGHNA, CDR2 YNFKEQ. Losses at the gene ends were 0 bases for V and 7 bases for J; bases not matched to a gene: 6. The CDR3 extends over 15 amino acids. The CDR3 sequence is CASSQDRDRELGYTF. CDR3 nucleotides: TGTGCCAGCAGCCAAGACCGGGACAGGGAGCTTGGCTACACCTTC.

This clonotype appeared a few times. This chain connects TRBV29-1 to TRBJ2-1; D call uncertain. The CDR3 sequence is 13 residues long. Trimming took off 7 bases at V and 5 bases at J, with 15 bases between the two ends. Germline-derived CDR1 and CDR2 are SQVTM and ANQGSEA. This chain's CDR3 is CSARLLRDNEQFF. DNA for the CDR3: TGCAGCGCCCGACTCCTGAGAGACAATGAGCAGTTCTTC.

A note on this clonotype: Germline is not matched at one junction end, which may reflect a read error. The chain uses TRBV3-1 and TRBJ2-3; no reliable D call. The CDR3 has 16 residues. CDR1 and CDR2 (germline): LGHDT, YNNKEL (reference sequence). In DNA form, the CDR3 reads TGTGCCAGCGGCCATCAAGGCGGAAGGGCCACAGATACGCAGTATTTT. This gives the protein CASGHQGGRATDTQYF.

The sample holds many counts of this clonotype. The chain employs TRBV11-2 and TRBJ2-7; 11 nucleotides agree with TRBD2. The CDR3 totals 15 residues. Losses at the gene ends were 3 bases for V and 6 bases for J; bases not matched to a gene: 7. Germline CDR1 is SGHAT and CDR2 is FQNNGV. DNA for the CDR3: TGTGCCAGCAGCTTCGATGTAGCGGGAGGGCGCGAGCAGTACTTC. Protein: CASSFDVAGGREQYF.